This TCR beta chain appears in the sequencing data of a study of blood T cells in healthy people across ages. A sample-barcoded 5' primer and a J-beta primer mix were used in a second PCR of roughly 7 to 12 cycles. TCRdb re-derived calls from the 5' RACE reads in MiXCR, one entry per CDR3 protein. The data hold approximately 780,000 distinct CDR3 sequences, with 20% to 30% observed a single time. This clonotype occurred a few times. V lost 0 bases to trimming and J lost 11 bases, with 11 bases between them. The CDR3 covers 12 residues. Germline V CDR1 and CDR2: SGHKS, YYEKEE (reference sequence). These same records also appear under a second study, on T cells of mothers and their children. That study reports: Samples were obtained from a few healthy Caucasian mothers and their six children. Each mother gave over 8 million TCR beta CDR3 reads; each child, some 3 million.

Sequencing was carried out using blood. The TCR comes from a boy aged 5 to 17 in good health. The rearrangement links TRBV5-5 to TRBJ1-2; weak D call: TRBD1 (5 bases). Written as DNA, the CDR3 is TGTGCCAGCAGCTTGGCGGGGGGGACGTACACCTTC. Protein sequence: CASSLAGGTYTF.